These 28 T cell receptor beta chains originate from one sample sequenced in a study of cytomegalovirus exposure and HLA in healthy donors. The study ran its PCR with 60 Vbeta and 13 Jbeta primers. Here immunoSEQ multiplex PCR was the method, and the copy in TCRdb shows in-frame clones only, minus some. The data contain hundreds of thousands of clones, roughly two thirds of them seen just once; the ten biggest clones take up about 2.1%. Sequenced sample: PBMCs. Receptor source: a female donor in good health and CMV-seronegative.

The V call is TRBV5-6, the J call TRBJ1-6; TRBD1 matches at 7 bases. J gave up 9 bases and V 4 bases, and 13 bases lay outside the gene matches. Germline V gene data show CDR1 as SGHDT and CDR2 as YYEEEE. The CDR3 runs 16 residues. The CDR3 loop reads CASSAMGTVKISPLHF. In DNA, the CDR3 is TGTGCCAGCAGCGCCATGGGGACAGTTAAAATTTCACCCCTCCACTTT.

The V and J genes are TRBV6-5 and TRBJ1-5; possible D gene TRBD1, 6 bases. The V and J ends lost 5 bases and 4 bases respectively, with 15 bases between them. CDR3 length equals 15 residues. Germline loops: CDR1 MNHEY, CDR2 SVGAGI. The CDR3 loop reads CASSADRNQNQPQHF. For the CDR3, the DNA is TGTGCCAGCAGTGCAGACAGGAACCAAAATCAGCCCCAGCATTTT.

The chain joins TRBV28 to TRBJ2-7, with 8 bases aligning to TRBD2. The CDR3 has 15 amino acids. Germline CDR1 reads MDHEN; CDR2 reads SYDVKM. The V gene end was trimmed by 2 bases and the J gene end by 7 bases; junction bases not matched to a gene: 10. Here the CDR3 DNA reads TGTGCCAGCAGTTTAGGGATAGCGGGGTCTAATGAGCAGTACTTC. It codes for CASSLGIAGSNEQYF.

The rearrangement links TRBV5-1 to TRBJ2-1, with D tentatively TRBD2 (5 bases). This CDR3 contains 14 residues. CDR1 SGHRS and CDR2 YFSETQ come from the germline V gene. The ends were cut back, 0 bases at V and 12 bases at J, with 16 bases in the middle. As DNA, the CDR3 is TGCGCCAGCAGCTTGGAACCACACGGGGTTGTGCAGTTCTTC. It specifies CASSLEPHGVVQFF.

V and J are TRBV7-8 and TRBJ1-1; D not resolved. Trimming shortened V by 5 bases and J by 1 base, and 17 bases separated the two germline ends. The CDR3 length is 16 residues. CDR1 and CDR2 from the germline V gene are SGHVS and FQNEAQ. CDR3 in amino acids: CASSPITIPANTEAFF. The CDR3 DNA reads as TGTGCCAGCAGCCCCATCACTATTCCTGCGAACACTGAAGCTTTCTTT. The full variable domain, completed using reference TRBV7-8 and TRBJ1-1, is GAGVSQSPRYKVAKRGQDVALRCDPISGHVSLFWYQQALGQGPEFLTYFQNEAQLDKSGLPSDRFFAERPEGSVSTLKIQRTQQEDSAVYLCASSPITIPANTEAFFGQGTRLTVV.

The chain has TRBV30 and TRBJ2-2; 12 bases are shared with TRBD2. The ends lost 1 base at V and 4 bases at J; junction bases unmatched: 4. Per germline, CDR1 GTSNPN and CDR2 SVGIG (reference sequence). This CDR3 is 16 amino acids long. The CDR3 loop is CAWSGLAGVVTGELFF. The CDR3, as DNA: TGTGCCTGGAGTGGACTAGCGGGAGTAGTCACCGGGGAGCTGTTTTTT.

The rearrangement joins TRBV28 to TRBJ1-5; 8 nucleotides line up with TRBD1. The CDR3 covers 15 residues. The junction had 8 bases not matched to a gene; V was cut back by 3 bases and J by 7 bases. From germline, CDR1 is MDHEN and CDR2 SYDVKM. CDR3 DNA: TGTGCCAGCAGTTTTAGGGACAGGCCGGGGCAGCCCCAGCATTTT. The encoded protein is CASSFRDRPGQPQHF. Full variable domain (missing parts from reference TRBV28 and TRBJ1-5): DVKVTQSSRYLVKRTGEKVFLECVQDMDHENMFWYRQDPGLGLRLIYFSYDVKMKEKGDIPEGYSVSREKKERFSLILESASTNQTSMYLCASSFRDRPGQPQHFGDGTRLSIL.

The rearrangement joins TRBV12-5 to TRBJ2-1; D is undetermined. The CDR3 is made up of 11 amino acids. CDR1 is LGHNT and CDR2 is FRNRAP in the germline V gene. The germline V and J ends were trimmed by 6 bases and 4 bases, with 4 bases remaining between them. The CDR3 loop is CASGLYNEQFF. The CDR3 DNA reads TGTGCTAGTGGGCTATACAATGAGCAGTTCTTC.

The gene calls are TRBV5-4 and TRBJ1-1, with D hard to call. This CDR3 region has 11 residues. Germline V CDR1 and CDR2: SGHNT, YYREEE (reference sequence). The CDR3 loop reads CAIRRGPEAFF. CDR3 nucleotides: TGTGCGATCCGTAGAGGCCCTGAAGCTTTCTTT.

This clone was seen just once. The rearrangement links TRBV2 to TRBJ2-1; TRBD2 matches at 7 bases. From germline, CDR1 is SNHLY and CDR2 FYNNEI. This CDR3 contains 15 residues. Trimming cost V 4 bases and J 6 bases; bases outside gene matches: 9. CDR3 amino acids: CASSVGGSFVNEQFF. The CDR3 nucleotides are TGTGCCAGCAGTGTAGGCGGGAGTTTCGTCAATGAGCAGTTCTTC.

The chain joins TRBV10-3 to TRBJ2-5; 8 bases line up with TRBD2. The germline gives CDR1 ENHRY, CDR2 SYGVKD. This CDR3 is built from 14 residues. With V trimmed by 2 bases and J by 4 bases, 3 bases remained unmatched. This chain's CDR3 is CAISEPTSGETQYF. The CDR3 nucleotides are TGTGCCATCAGTGAGCCTACTAGCGGAGAGACCCAGTACTTC.

The chain recombines TRBV7-9 with TRBJ2-2, with 14 bases aligning to TRBD2. Trimming took 7 bases from V and 5 from J; bases not matched to a gene: 9. This CDR3 spans 17 amino acids. Germline CDR1 SEHNR, CDR2 FQNEAQ (reference sequence). The CDR3 is CASTLTSGRARTGELFF. CDR3 coding DNA: TGTGCCAGCACCCTGACTAGCGGGAGGGCGCGGACCGGGGAGCTGTTTTTT.

The gene calls are TRBV18 and TRBJ1-4; 8 bases fit TRBD1. Germline CDR1 reads KGHSH; CDR2 reads LQKENI. The CDR3 sequence is 18 residues long. V lost 3 bases to trimming and J lost 0 bases; unmatched junction nucleotides: 9. CDR3 amino acids: CASSPERQGTTTNEKLFF. The CDR3 DNA reads TGTGCCAGCTCACCCGAGAGACAGGGGACTACAACTAATGAAAAACTGTTTTTT.

CDR3 coding DNA: TGTGCCAGCAGCTTGGTCAGGGTTGGCTATGGCTACACCTTC. Amino acid sequence: CASSLVRVGYGYTF. The chain couples TRBV5-5 to TRBJ1-2, with D tentatively TRBD1 (5 bases). Germline V gene sequence: CDR1 SGHKS, CDR2 YYEKEE (reference sequence). CDR3 length: 14 amino acids. Trimming cost V 0 bases and J 4 bases, with 10 bases left between them.

On this clone itself: Sequence at one end of the junction differs from germline and may be a read error. The chain couples TRBV7-9 to TRBJ1-2; weak D call: TRBD1 (6 bases). This CDR3 has 14 residues. Germline assignment: CDR1 SEHNR and CDR2 FQNEAQ (reference sequence). The CDR3 region is CSSSSSDRIYGYTF. The CDR3 coding sequence is TGTTCCAGCAGCTCCTCCGACAGGATCTATGGCTACACCTTC.

The sample holds one count of this clone. The chain is built from TRBV5-1 and TRBJ1-2; TRBD1 matches at 12 bases. The CDR3 has 19 amino acids. Looked up from germline, CDR1 is SGHRS and CDR2 is YFSETQ. V trimming: 4 bases; J trimming: 9 bases; junction bases outside the gene matches: 22. CDR3 nucleotides: TGCGCCAGCAGCCTCGGGACAGGGGGCGCGTCCGCCCGGGGTGAAAGCTACACCTTC. Translating gives CASSLGTGGASARGESYTF.

Points on this clone: At one end the junction does not follow the germline gene, possibly because of a read error. The chain links TRBV7-2 to TRBJ1-5; the match to TRBD1 covers 7 bases. The CDR3 sequence is 15 residues long. Germline V gene data show CDR1 as SGHTA and CDR2 as FQGNSA. DNA of the CDR3: TGTGCCAGCAGCTTAGACAGGGGCGGAAATCAGCTCCAGCATTTT. Residues: CASSLDRGGNQLQHF. Variable domain in full (rest from reference TRBV7-2 and TRBJ1-5): GAGVSQSPSNKVTEKGKDVELRCDPISGHTALYWYRQSLGQGLEFLIYFQGNSAPDKSGLPSDRFSAERTGGSVSTLTIQRTQQEDSAVYLCASSLDRGGNQLQHFGDGTRLSIL.

The rearrangement links TRBV13 to TRBJ1-3, with TRBD1 identical over 8 bases. CDR3 length: 14 residues. Germline trimming cut 5 bases from V and 6 bases from J; bases unmatched to any gene: 6. CDR1 PRHDT and CDR2 FYEKMQ come from the germline V gene (reference sequence). CDR3 sequence: CASSPRDRSNTIYF. The CDR3 nucleotides read TGTGCCAGCAGCCCACGGGACAGGTCAAACACCATATATTTT.

In its sample, this clone was seen a few times. This chain joins TRBV25-1 and TRBJ2-1; 11 bases agree with TRBD2. Germline loops: CDR1 MGHDK, CDR2 SYGVNS. This CDR3 region has 15 residues. V shed 6 bases, J shed 4 bases, and the junction held 5 bases outside the gene matches. CDR3 in amino acids: CASSALAGGYNEQFF. The CDR3 DNA follows: TGTGCCAGCAGCGCCTTAGCGGGAGGGTACAATGAGCAGTTCTTC.

The V call is TRBV27, the J call TRBJ2-1; D might be TRBD2 (6 bases). The length of the CDR3 is 15 residues. The ends were cut back, 7 bases at V and 7 bases at J, with 20 bases in the middle. Germline V gives CDR1 MNHEY, CDR2 SMNVEV (reference sequence). CDR3 nucleotides: TGTGCCAGCACCCAAAGGACTACCGTGGGGAATGAGCAGTTCTTC. The encoded protein is CASTQRTTVGNEQFF.

The chain joins TRBV28 to TRBJ2-1; 7 nucleotides line up with TRBD1. Germline V gives CDR1 MDHEN, CDR2 SYDVKM. This CDR3 spans 12 amino acids. Losses at the gene ends were 7 bases for V and 5 bases for J; bases not matched to a gene: 2. CDR3 DNA sequence: TGTGCCAGCATGGACAGGAACAATGAGCAGTTCTTC. It yields the protein CASMDRNNEQFF.

This clone was counted between two and nine times. The gene calls are TRBV7-2 and TRBJ1-1; D not resolved. CDR3 size: 14 residues. CDR1 SGHTA and CDR2 FQGNSA come from the germline V gene. Trimming took off 5 bases at V and 1 base at J, with 11 bases between the two ends. The CDR3 sequence: CASSLLAGNTEAFF. Written as DNA, the CDR3 is TGTGCCAGCAGCCTGCTCGCCGGGAACACTGAAGCTTTCTTT.

The CDR3 sequence is CASSSYSGNTIYF. In nucleotides, the CDR3 is TGTGCCAGCAGTTCCTACTCTGGAAACACCATATATTTT. V is TRBV6-5 and J is TRBJ1-3; D is undetermined. There are 13 residues in the CDR3. V lost 4 bases and J lost 0, with 4 bases in between. Per germline, CDR1 MNHEY and CDR2 SVGAGI.

Only a few counts were recorded for this clone. At one of its ends the junction is not consistent with the germline gene, which may arise from a read error. This chain connects TRBV7-9 to TRBJ2-5; unclear D gene. The end of the DNA aligns better with TRBJ2-7, so the J call may be wrong. The germline gives CDR1 SEHNR, CDR2 FQNEAQ (reference sequence). The CDR3 runs 11 residues. CDR3 in amino acids: CSSSLEYEQYF. The CDR3 coding sequence is TGTTCCAGCAGCCTTGAGTACGAGCAGTACTTC.

The chain links TRBV15 to TRBJ2-3; D gene unclear. CDR1 and CDR2 from the germline V gene are LNHNV and YYDKDF (reference sequence). V was clipped by 0 bases and J by 5 bases, with 6 bases between them. CDR3 length: 13 residues. CDR3 region: CATSRDPVDTQYF. For the CDR3, the DNA is TGTGCCACCAGCAGAGATCCGGTAGATACGCAGTATTTT.

The chain employs TRBV7-9 and TRBJ1-6, with TRBD1 matching 8 bases. The CDR3 totals 15 residues. CDR1 SEHNR and CDR2 FQNEAQ come from the germline V gene (reference sequence). The trim removed 5 bases at V and 9 bases at J, leaving 9 bases unmatched. The CDR3 loop reads CASSPGQGEVSPLHF. CDR3 sequence (DNA): TGTGCCAGCAGCCCCGGACAGGGAGAGGTTTCACCCCTCCACTTT.

This sequence joins TRBV28 and TRBJ2-7; D call uncertain. Germline CDR1 is MDHEN and CDR2 is SYDVKM. This CDR3 comprises 13 residues. Trimming cost V 0 bases and J 6 bases, with 9 bases left between them. CDR3 DNA: TGTGCCAGCAGTTTATGTCCGGGTTGCGAGCAGTACTTC. Translation: CASSLCPGCEQYF. The full variable domain, with the rest looked up from reference TRBV28 and TRBJ2-7, is DVKVTQSSRYLVKRTGEKVFLECVQDMDHENMFWYRQDPGLGLRLIYFSYDVKMKEKGDIPEGYSVSREKKERFSLILESASTNQTSMYLCASSLCPGCEQYFGPGTRLTVT.

This clone was counted between two and nine times. The V call is TRBV7-9, the J call TRBJ1-5, with D unresolved. From germline, CDR1 is SEHNR and CDR2 FQNEAQ (reference sequence). V lost 3 bases and J 6 bases, leaving 12 bases between the germline ends. The CDR3 has 14 amino acids. For the CDR3, the DNA is TGTGCCAGCAGCTTTGGAGGCGGCGGTCAGCCCCAGCATTTT. Its protein product is CASSFGGGGQPQHF. The whole variable domain, remainder taken from reference TRBV7-9 and TRBJ1-5, is DTGVSQNPRHKITKRGQNVTFRCDPISEHNRLYWYRQTLGQGPEFLTYFQNEAQLEKSRLLSDRFSAERPKGSFSTLEIQRTEQGDSAMYLCASSFGGGGQPQHFGDGTRLSIL.